This is a list of T cell receptor beta chains from one sample in a study of cytomegalovirus exposure and HLA in healthy donors. TCRdb's copy holds only in-frame clones and misses some; the assay was immunoSEQ multiplex PCR. This sample has more than 85,000 clones, with 75% to 85% found just once. The sequenced sample was PBMCs. Source of these receptors: a female donor in good health and CMV-seropositive. Both conserved end residues are part of each CDR3. A D gene is named only where the DNA matches it firmly. Clone size is stated in some rows and not others, as once, few, many or a class when expanded.

v_gene: TRBV6-1; abundance: -; j_gene: TRBJ2-7; d_gene: -; len: 11; CDR3aa: CASSFTYEQYF; CDR3nt: TGTGCCAGCAGTTTTACATACGAGCAGTACTTC
v_gene: TRBV11-3; abundance: -; j_gene: TRBJ2-7; d_gene: -; len: 15; CDR3aa: CASSAGAGPSYEQYF; CDR3nt: TGTGCCAGCAGCGCGGGCGCCGGGCCCTCCTACGAGCAGTACTTC
v_gene: TRBV30; abundance: -; j_gene: TRBJ2-7; d_gene: TRBD2; len: 19; CDR3aa: CAWSVPRTSGSGKGYEQYF; CDR3nt: TGTGCCTGGAGTGTACCCCGGACTAGCGGGAGTGGTAAAGGCTACGAGCAGTACTTC
v_gene: TRBV2; abundance: -; j_gene: TRBJ1-1; d_gene: -; len: 13; CDR3aa: CASGGSPNTEAFF; CDR3nt: TGTGCCAGCGGGGGGAGCCCGAACACTGAAGCTTTCTTT
v_gene: TRBV5-1; abundance: -; j_gene: TRBJ2-7; d_gene: -; len: 13; CDR3aa: CASSPGPFYEQYF; CDR3nt: TGCGCCAGCAGCCCGGGTCCCTTCTACGAGCAGTACTTC
v_gene: TRBV9; abundance: -; j_gene: TRBJ1-2; d_gene: -; len: 13; CDR3aa: CASRTGGSYGYTF; CDR3nt: TGTGCCAGCAGGACGGGGGGGAGCTATGGCTACACCTTC
v_gene: TRBV27; abundance: -; j_gene: TRBJ1-1; d_gene: -; len: 13; CDR3aa: CASSFGDSGQAFF; CDR3nt: TGTGCCAGCAGCTTCGGGGACTCCGGACAAGCTTTCTTT
v_gene: TRBV7-9; abundance: -; j_gene: TRBJ1-1; d_gene: TRBD1; len: 17; CDR3aa: CASSLYRGNLFNTEAFF; CDR3nt: TGTGCCAGCAGCTTATACAGGGGGAACCTCTTTAACACTGAAGCTTTCTTT
v_gene: TRBV2; abundance: -; j_gene: TRBJ1-1; d_gene: -; len: 15; CDR3aa: CASSKVGRLNTEAFF; CDR3nt: TGTGCCAGCAGTAAGGTGGGGAGATTGAACACTGAAGCTTTCTTT
v_gene: TRBV25-1; abundance: -; j_gene: TRBJ1-1; d_gene: TRBD1; len: 12; CDR3aa: CASRDRGTEAFF; CDR3nt: TGTGCCAGCAGGGACAGGGGAACTGAAGCTTTCTTT
v_gene: TRBV2; abundance: once; j_gene: TRBJ1-5; d_gene: TRBD1; len: 15; CDR3aa: CASSGGQKVNQPQHF; CDR3nt: TGTGCCAGCAGTGGGGGACAGAAAGTCAATCAGCCCCAGCATTTT
v_gene: TRBV5-4; abundance: -; j_gene: TRBJ1-3; d_gene: TRBD1; len: 16; CDR3aa: CASSLAPTGGGNTIYF; CDR3nt: TGTGCCAGCAGCTTGGCCCCCACAGGGGGGGGAAACACCATATATTTT
v_gene: TRBV15; abundance: -; j_gene: TRBJ2-5; d_gene: TRBD1; len: 17; CDR3aa: CATSRALSGGYQETQYF; CDR3nt: TGTGCCACCAGCAGAGCCTTATCAGGGGGCTACCAAGAGACCCAGTACTTC
v_gene: TRBV7-9; abundance: -; j_gene: TRBJ2-3; d_gene: TRBD1; len: 15; CDR3aa: CSSSLTGFEADTQYF; CDR3nt: TGTTCCAGCAGTTTGACAGGGTTTGAAGCAGATACGCAGTATTTT
v_gene: TRBV7-8; abundance: few; j_gene: TRBJ2-7; d_gene: TRBD2; len: 18; CDR3aa: CASSSKYSLAGASYEQYF; CDR3nt: TGTGCCAGCAGCTCGAAATATTCCCTAGCGGGAGCCTCCTACGAGCAGTACTTC
v_gene: TRBV7-9; abundance: -; j_gene: TRBJ2-1; d_gene: TRBD2; len: 16; CDR3aa: CASSTMGGLNYNEQFF; CDR3nt: TGTGCCAGCAGCACCATGGGGGGACTAAACTACAATGAGCAGTTCTTC
v_gene: TRBV7-9; abundance: -; j_gene: TRBJ2-7; d_gene: TRBD2; len: 15; CDR3aa: CSSSPDRLAVYEQYF; CDR3nt: TGTTCCAGCAGCCCCGACCGCCTAGCGGTCTACGAGCAGTACTTC
v_gene: TRBV6-4; abundance: -; j_gene: TRBJ2-1; d_gene: -; len: 16; CDR3aa: CASKASVTGSYNEQFF; CDR3nt: TGTGCCAGCAAAGCTAGCGTGACAGGGTCCTACAATGAGCAGTTCTTC
v_gene: TRBV5-6; abundance: once; j_gene: TRBJ2-5; d_gene: -; len: 15; CDR3aa: CASSISRGGEETQYF; CDR3nt: TGTGCCAGCAGCATTTCGAGGGGGGGGGAAGAGACCCAGTACTTC
v_gene: TRBV6-1; abundance: -; j_gene: TRBJ2-2; d_gene: -; len: 14; CDR3aa: CASSDRRVVGELFF; CDR3nt: TGTGCCAGCAGTGACAGGCGGGTTGTCGGGGAGCTGTTTTTT
v_gene: TRBV23-1; abundance: -; j_gene: TRBJ2-1; d_gene: TRBD1; len: 16; CDR3aa: CASSRPTGASGNEQFF; CDR3nt: TGCGCCAGCAGTCGGCCGACAGGGGCTTCAGGGAATGAGCAGTTCTTC
v_gene: TRBV7-9; abundance: -; j_gene: TRBJ1-1; d_gene: -; len: 13; CDR3aa: CASGGQTNTEAFF; CDR3nt: TGTGCCAGCGGGGGACAAACGAACACTGAAGCTTTCTTT
v_gene: TRBV20-1; abundance: -; j_gene: TRBJ2-7; d_gene: -; len: 11; CDR3aa: CSARAPGEQYF; CDR3nt: TGCAGTGCTAGAGCCCCCGGCGAGCAGTACTTC
v_gene: TRBV19; abundance: -; j_gene: TRBJ1-5; d_gene: TRBD1; len: 15; CDR3aa: CASREGTGVDQPQHF; CDR3nt: TGTGCCAGTAGGGAGGGGACAGGGGTGGATCAGCCCCAGCATTTT
v_gene: TRBV19; abundance: once; j_gene: TRBJ2-4; d_gene: TRBD1; len: 16; CDR3aa: CASSERQGRAKNIQYF; CDR3nt: TGTGCCAGTAGTGAAAGACAGGGCCGGGCCAAAAACATTCAGTACTTC
v_gene: TRBV5-1; abundance: -; j_gene: TRBJ1-1; d_gene: -; len: 16; CDR3aa: CASSPYPAGANTEAFF; CDR3nt: TGCGCCAGCAGTCCTTATCCGGCGGGGGCGAACACTGAAGCTTTCTTT
v_gene: TRBV5-1; abundance: -; j_gene: TRBJ2-5; d_gene: -; len: 14; CDR3aa: CASSLDSTVETQYF; CDR3nt: TGCGCCAGCAGCTTGGACTCAACAGTAGAGACCCAGTACTTC
v_gene: TRBV30; abundance: once; j_gene: TRBJ1-2; d_gene: TRBD1; len: 14; CDR3aa: CAWSVGGRNYGYTF; CDR3nt: TGTGCCTGGAGTGTAGGGGGCAGAAATTATGGCTACACCTTC
v_gene: TRBV4-1; abundance: -; j_gene: TRBJ2-1; d_gene: -; len: 16; CDR3aa: CASSPRVLQDYNEQFF; CDR3nt: TGCGCCAGCAGCCCCCGAGTTTTGCAGGACTACAATGAGCAGTTCTTC
v_gene: TRBV6-4; abundance: -; j_gene: TRBJ1-6; d_gene: TRBD1; len: 16; CDR3aa: CASSGPGQGDNSPLHF; CDR3nt: TGTGCCAGCAGTGGACCCGGACAGGGGGATAATTCACCCCTCCACTTT
v_gene: TRBV6-5; abundance: -; j_gene: TRBJ2-2; d_gene: -; len: 12; CDR3aa: CASRGVTGELFF; CDR3nt: TGTGCCAGCAGAGGAGTCACCGGGGAGCTGTTTTTT
v_gene: TRBV28; abundance: -; j_gene: TRBJ1-4; d_gene: -; len: 15; CDR3aa: CASSPQGTTNEKLFF; CDR3nt: TGTGCCAGCAGCCCCCAGGGCACAACTAATGAAAAGCTGTTTTTT
v_gene: TRBV19; abundance: -; j_gene: TRBJ2-6; d_gene: TRBD1; len: 17; CDR3aa: CASSPGTGGIGANVLTF; CDR3nt: TGTGCCAGTAGTCCGGGGACAGGGGGAATAGGGGCCAACGTCCTGACTTTC
v_gene: TRBV21-1; abundance: -; j_gene: TRBJ2-1; d_gene: -; len: 13; CDR3aa: CARTQGADNEQFF; CDR3nt: TGTGCCAGGACACAGGGGGCTGACAATGAGCAGTTCTTC
v_gene: TRBV4-1; abundance: -; j_gene: TRBJ2-2; d_gene: TRBD2; len: 18; CDR3aa: CASSQRTSGRVRTGELFF; CDR3nt: TGCGCCAGCAGCCAAAGGACTAGCGGGAGGGTTCGTACCGGGGAGCTGTTTTTT
v_gene: TRBV11-3; abundance: -; j_gene: TRBJ1-1; d_gene: -; len: 12; CDR3aa: CASSLAGTEAFF; CDR3nt: TGTGCCAGCAGCTTAGCGGGCACTGAAGCTTTCTTT
v_gene: TRBV27; abundance: -; j_gene: TRBJ1-2; d_gene: -; len: 15; CDR3aa: CASSRHRTSLLGCTF; CDR3nt: TGTGCCAGCAGTCGCCACAGGACATCCTTGTTGGGCTGCACCTTC
v_gene: TRBV5-1; abundance: -; j_gene: TRBJ2-7; d_gene: -; len: 14; CDR3aa: CASSGSGLTYEQYF; CDR3nt: TGCGCCAGCAGCGGGAGCGGGCTTACCTACGAGCAGTACTTC
v_gene: TRBV18; abundance: -; j_gene: TRBJ2-7; d_gene: -; len: 16; CDR3aa: CASSRRDSLYSYEQYF; CDR3nt: TGTGCCAGCTCACGCCGGGACTCCTTATACTCCTACGAGCAGTACTTC
v_gene: TRBV5-4; abundance: -; j_gene: TRBJ2-7; d_gene: -; len: 15; CDR3aa: CASSPDGILRYEQYF; CDR3nt: TGTGCCAGCAGCCCGGACGGGATTCTCCGCTACGAGCAGTACTTC
v_gene: TRBV7-9; abundance: -; j_gene: TRBJ2-7; d_gene: -; len: 14; CDR3aa: CASSLGGATGKQYF; CDR3nt: TGTGCCAGCAGCTTAGGGGGGGCGACAGGGAAGCAGTACTTC
v_gene: TRBV5-4; abundance: -; j_gene: TRBJ2-1; d_gene: TRBD2; len: 16; CDR3aa: CASSLELAGAYNEQFF; CDR3nt: TGTGCCAGCAGCTTGGAACTAGCGGGGGCATACAATGAGCAGTTCTTC
v_gene: TRBV19; abundance: -; j_gene: TRBJ2-1; d_gene: TRBD2; len: 14; CDR3aa: CASTPAGGYNEQFF; CDR3nt: TGTGCCAGTACCCCAGCGGGGGGGTACAATGAGCAGTTCTTC
v_gene: TRBV28; abundance: -; j_gene: TRBJ1-2; d_gene: TRBD1; len: 15; CDR3aa: CASSSSGQGGYGYTF; CDR3nt: TGTGCCAGCAGTTCCTCGGGACAGGGGGGCTATGGCTACACCTTC
v_gene: TRBV11-2; abundance: -; j_gene: TRBJ1-1; d_gene: TRBD1; len: 16; CDR3aa: CASSSYGQGMNTEAFF; CDR3nt: TGTGCCAGCAGCTCTTACGGACAGGGCATGAACACTGAAGCTTTCTTT
v_gene: TRBV2; abundance: -; j_gene: TRBJ2-7; d_gene: -; len: 12; CDR3aa: CASSGQFYEQYF; CDR3nt: TGTGCCAGCAGTGGACAGTTCTACGAGCAGTACTTC
v_gene: TRBV6-1; abundance: -; j_gene: TRBJ1-4; d_gene: -; len: 13; CDR3aa: CASTPYLNEKLFF; CDR3nt: TGTGCCAGCACCCCGTATCTCAATGAAAAACTGTTTTTT
v_gene: TRBV6-5; abundance: -; j_gene: TRBJ1-6; d_gene: -; len: 15; CDR3aa: CASRLQGTHNSPLHF; CDR3nt: TGTGCCAGCAGACTACAGGGAACTCATAATTCACCCCTCCACTTT
v_gene: TRBV7-2; abundance: -; j_gene: TRBJ2-5; d_gene: -; len: 14; CDR3aa: CASSRQRGGETQYF; CDR3nt: TGTGCCAGCAGCCGGCAAAGGGGGGGAGAGACCCAGTACTTC
v_gene: TRBV28; abundance: -; j_gene: TRBJ2-2; d_gene: -; len: 13; CDR3aa: CASSRDTTGELFF; CDR3nt: TGTGCCAGCAGTCGAGATACCACCGGGGAGCTGTTTTTT
v_gene: TRBV7-6; abundance: -; j_gene: TRBJ2-1; d_gene: TRBD2; len: 14; CDR3aa: CASSLGGGPNEQFF; CDR3nt: TGTGCCAGCAGCTTAGGCGGGGGGCCGAATGAGCAGTTCTTC
v_gene: TRBV4-3; abundance: -; j_gene: TRBJ2-3; d_gene: -; len: 16; CDR3aa: CASSQSGHRGADTQYF; CDR3nt: TGCGCCAGCAGCCAAAGTGGACACCGTGGGGCAGATACGCAGTATTTT
v_gene: TRBV18; abundance: -; j_gene: TRBJ1-6; d_gene: -; len: 14; CDR3aa: CASSLSDSRAPLHF; CDR3nt: TGTGCCAGCTCCCTCTCGGACAGTCGGGCACCCCTCCACTTT
v_gene: TRBV11-2; abundance: -; j_gene: TRBJ2-7; d_gene: -; len: 15; CDR3aa: CASSLVSGFSYEQYF; CDR3nt: TGTGCCAGCAGCTTAGTATCAGGGTTCTCCTACGAGCAGTACTTC
v_gene: TRBV11-3; abundance: few; j_gene: TRBJ2-2; d_gene: -; len: 12; CDR3aa: CASSRLSGELFF; CDR3nt: TGTGCCAGCAGCCGTTTGTCCGGGGAGCTGTTTTTT
v_gene: TRBV29-1; abundance: once; j_gene: TRBJ1-2; d_gene: -; len: 14; CDR3aa: CSALQGTLNYGYTF; CDR3nt: TGCAGCGCCTTACAGGGTACCCTCAACTATGGCTACACCTTC
v_gene: TRBV11-3; abundance: -; j_gene: TRBJ2-7; d_gene: TRBD1; len: 14; CDR3aa: CASSRDRGTSEQYF; CDR3nt: TGTGCCAGCAGCAGGGACAGGGGAACCTCCGAGCAGTACTTC
v_gene: TRBV4-2; abundance: -; j_gene: TRBJ2-6; d_gene: TRBD1; len: 18; CDR3aa: CASSHTTGGPSGANVLTF; CDR3nt: TGTGCCAGCAGCCACACGACAGGGGGCCCCTCTGGGGCCAACGTCCTGACTTTC
v_gene: TRBV7-8; abundance: -; j_gene: TRBJ1-5; d_gene: -; len: 13; CDR3aa: CASSLFPDQPQHF; CDR3nt: TGTGCCAGCAGCTTATTCCCAGATCAGCCCCAGCATTTT
v_gene: TRBV7-6; abundance: -; j_gene: TRBJ2-7; d_gene: TRBD1; len: 14; CDR3aa: CASTPGQGPYEQYF; CDR3nt: TGTGCCAGCACCCCCGGACAGGGCCCCTACGAGCAGTACTTC